These T cell receptor beta chains were read from a single sample in a study of T-cell memory formation after mild COVID-19. TCRdb reprocessed the 5' RACE reads via MiXCR and lists one record per CDR3 protein. This sample has some 350,000 distinct CDR3 sequences, with 10% to 15% found just once. The sample comprised PBMCs or a T cell subset sorted from them (not recorded which). Receptors originate from a man aged 18 to 30 who had mild COVID-19 (a few samples of this study predate the infection). Cell type and time point are not known. CDR3s include the opening cysteine and the closing phenylalanine or tryptophan. A D gene is named only where the DNA matches it firmly.

d_call	v_call	cdr3_aa
NA	TRBV25-1	CASSVTGSGANVLTF
NA	TRBV2	CASSEGYEQYF
NA	TRBV13	CASSREGNGSPLHF
NA	TRBV27	CASSFLSGDEKLFF
NA	TRBV6-5	CASSYSSDLAKNIQYF
NA	TRBV6-1	CASSERGTGANVLTF
NA	TRBV10-3	CAISELHQPQHF
NA	TRBV20-1	CSASAQTQYF
NA	TRBV11-2	CASSLNGETEAFF
NA	TRBV6-4	CASSANGARDTQYF
NA	TRBV4-1	CASSQDRTGVPEAFF
NA	TRBV7-2	CASSWTLTNTGELFF
TRBD2	TRBV7-2	CASRTRLAGDNEQFF
NA	TRBV3-1	CASSHSSGGPGNEKLFF
NA	TRBV29-1	CSGVRQVQSNTQYF
TRBD2	TRBV5-1	CASSPTGLAVYNEQFF
NA	TRBV4-1	CASSQVGWGNYGYTF
NA	TRBV12-3/TRBV12-4	CASSLIGHALHF
NA	TRBV10-3	CAISDPGKETQYF
NA	TRBV7-7	CASSPIIDTQYF
NA	TRBV7-2	CASSFGHGGGELFF
TRBD1	TRBV7-2	CASWFPTGGYGYTF
NA	TRBV5-1	CASSGGEWGYTF
TRBD1	TRBV7-2	CASSLWQGATQYF
NA	TRBV2	CASRTVSEQFF
NA	TRBV5-4	CASSPPRVETDTQYF
TRBD2	TRBV20-1	CSARDPSGNTDTQYF
TRBD2	TRBV7-8	CASATSGGSTDTQYF
TRBD2	TRBV12-3/TRBV12-4	CASSFVPGGEQYF
NA	TRBV6-5	CASSPGSYYGYTF
TRBD2	TRBV7-3	CASSSAGGLGTDTQYF
NA	TRBV7-8	CASSLAAGGGYNEQFF
NA	TRBV12-3/TRBV12-4	CASSPGQPAYGYTF
NA	TRBV9	CASSRDDTRDGYTF
NA	TRBV10-2	CASTRQSDLGETQYF
NA	TRBV10-3	CAISESREGTNYGYTF
TRBD2	TRBV6-5	CASREPGLATHEQFF
NA	TRBV20-1	CAARGGTEAFF
NA	TRBV6-5	CASSDPSSTQYF
TRBD1	TRBV6-5	CASSYTMTGPVYNEQFF
NA	TRBV6-5	CASGYKGERNSPLHF
NA	TRBV20-1	CSASLSGSAKNIQYF
NA	TRBV2	CASRRDGDSGANVLTF
TRBD1	TRBV20-1	CSASRTGHNQPQHF
TRBD2	TRBV15	CATSSLTTGTSGGADTQYF
TRBD2	TRBV5-1	CASSRGLAGADTQYF
NA	TRBV6-2/TRBV6-3	CASSSDETDTQYF
NA	TRBV12-3/TRBV12-4	CASSFVEHTNTGELFF
TRBD1	TRBV4-2	CASSQQGAKEQYF
NA	TRBV20-1	CSARVGSSNTEAFF
TRBD2	TRBV7-2	CASVPGLQETQYF
NA	TRBV19	CASSIQGETQYF